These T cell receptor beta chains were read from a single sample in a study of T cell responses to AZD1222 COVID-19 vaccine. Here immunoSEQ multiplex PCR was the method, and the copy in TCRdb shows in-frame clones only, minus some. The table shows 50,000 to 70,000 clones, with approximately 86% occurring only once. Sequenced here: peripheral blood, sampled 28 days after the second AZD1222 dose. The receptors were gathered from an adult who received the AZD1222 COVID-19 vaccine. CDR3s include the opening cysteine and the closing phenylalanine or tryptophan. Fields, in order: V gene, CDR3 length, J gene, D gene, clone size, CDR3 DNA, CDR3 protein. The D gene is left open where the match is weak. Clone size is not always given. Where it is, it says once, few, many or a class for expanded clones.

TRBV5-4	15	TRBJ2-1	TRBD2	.	TGTGCCAGCAGCTTGCCTAGCGGTCGATACAATGAGCAGTTCTTC	CASSLPSGRYNEQFF
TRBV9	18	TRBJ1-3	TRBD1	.	TGTGCCAGCAGCGTCGGGACAGGATGGCGGTTCTCTGGAAACACCATATATTTT	CASSVGTGWRFSGNTIYF
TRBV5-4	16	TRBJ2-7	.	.	TGTGCCAGCAGCTTGGCCGGGGGAAGGCTCCTCTACGAGCAGTACTTC	CASSLAGGRLLYEQYF
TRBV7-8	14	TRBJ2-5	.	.	TGTGCCAGCAGCTCCAATCAGGGCTTTGGGACCCAGTACTTC	CASSSNQGFGTQYF
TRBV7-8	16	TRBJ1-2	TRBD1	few	TGTGCCAGCAGCCCGGGGGACAGGCGCGCTAACTATGGCTACACCTTC	CASSPGDRRANYGYTF
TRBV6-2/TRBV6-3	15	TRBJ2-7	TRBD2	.	TGTGCCAGCAGTTACGGCGGGACTAGCCACTACGAGCAGTACTTC	CASSYGGTSHYEQYF
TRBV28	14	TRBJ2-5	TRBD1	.	TGTGCCAGCAGCCGGGACAGACATCAAGAGACCCAGTACTTC	CASSRDRHQETQYF
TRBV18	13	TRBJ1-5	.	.	TGTGCCAGCTCACCACACAGCAATCAGCCCCAGCATTTT	CASSPHSNQPQHF
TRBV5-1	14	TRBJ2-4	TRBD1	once	TGCGCCAGCAGAAATGGACAGGGAGCAAACATTCAGTACTTC	CASRNGQGANIQYF
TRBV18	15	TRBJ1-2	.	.	TGTGCCAGCTCACCCACGGCCGAGTGGAACTATGGCTACACCTTC	CASSPTAEWNYGYTF
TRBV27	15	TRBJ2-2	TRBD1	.	TGTGCCAGCGCTACCGGGACAGGGGGGTCCGGGGAGCTGTTTTTT	CASATGTGGSGELFF
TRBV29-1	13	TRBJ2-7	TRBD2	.	TGCAGCGTTCGCACTAGCGGGATAATGGAGCAGTACTTC	CSVRTSGIMEQYF
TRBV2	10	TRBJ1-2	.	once	TGTGCCAGCAGGGGTAGGGGCTACACCTTC	CASRGRGYTF
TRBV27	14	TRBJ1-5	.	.	TGTGCCAGCAACCCCCGTAGGGGGTTACAGCCCCAGCATTTT	CASNPRRGLQPQHF
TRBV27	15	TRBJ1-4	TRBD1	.	TGTGCCAGCAGTTCAGCCGGACAGGGAGGTGAAAAACTGTTTTTT	CASSSAGQGGEKLFF
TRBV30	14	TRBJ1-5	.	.	TGTGCCTGGAGTAGGGACGCCCGCAATCAGCCCCAGCATTTT	CAWSRDARNQPQHF
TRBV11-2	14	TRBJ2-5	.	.	TGTGCCAGCAGCTTAGGGGCAGCCCAAGAGACCCAGTACTTC	CASSLGAAQETQYF
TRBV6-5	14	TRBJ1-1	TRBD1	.	TGTGCCAGCAGTAGCGACAGGGGGAGGGCTGAAGCTTTCTTT	CASSSDRGRAEAFF
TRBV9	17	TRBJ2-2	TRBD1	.	TGTGCCAGCAGCGTAGCAAAGACAGGGGGTTTGGACGGGGAGCTGTTTTTT	CASSVAKTGGLDGELFF
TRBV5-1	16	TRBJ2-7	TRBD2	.	TGCGCCAGCAGAAGGGATGGCGGGAGCCGTTCCTACGAGCAGTACTTC	CASRRDGGSRSYEQYF